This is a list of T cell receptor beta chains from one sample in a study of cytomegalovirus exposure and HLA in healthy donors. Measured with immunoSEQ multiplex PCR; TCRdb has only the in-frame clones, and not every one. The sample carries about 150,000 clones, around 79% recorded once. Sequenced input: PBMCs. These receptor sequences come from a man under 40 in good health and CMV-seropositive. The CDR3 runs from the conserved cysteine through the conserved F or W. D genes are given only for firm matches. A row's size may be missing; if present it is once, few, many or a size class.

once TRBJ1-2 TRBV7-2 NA TGTGCCAGCAGCCCGCAGGTAGAGAACTATGGCTACACCTTC CASSPQVENYGYTF
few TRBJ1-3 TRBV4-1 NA TGCGCCAGCAGCCAAGCATGGGGGAGGGAAGACACCATATATTTT CASSQAWGREDTIYF
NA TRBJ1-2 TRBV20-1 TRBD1 TGCAGTGCGAGGGGGCCCCAGAGCTACACCTTC CSARGPQSYTF
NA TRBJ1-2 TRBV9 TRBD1 TGTGCCAGCAGCGTAGGGACAGGGCCCTATGGCTACACCTTC CASSVGTGPYGYTF
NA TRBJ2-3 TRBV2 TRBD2 TGTGCCAGCAGTGCTAGGACTAGTGGAGAAGATACGCAGTATTTT CASSARTSGEDTQYF
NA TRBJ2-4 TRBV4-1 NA TGCGCCAGCAGCCAAGTAAGCGGAAACAGTCAGTACTTC CASSQVSGNSQYF
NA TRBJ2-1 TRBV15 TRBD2 TGTGCCACCAGCGCCCGAGTGGCGGGAGGGTACAATGAGCAGTTCTTC CATSARVAGGYNEQFF
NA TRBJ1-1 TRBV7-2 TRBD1 TGTGCCAGCAGCCCCGGACAGGGACGTGGAGCTTTCTTT CASSPGQGRGAFF
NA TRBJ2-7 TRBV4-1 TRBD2 TGCGCCAGCAGCCAGGATCCTAGCGGGAGCTCCTACGAGCAGTACTTC CASSQDPSGSSYEQYF
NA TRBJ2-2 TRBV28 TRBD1 TGTGCCAGCAGCCCCACCGGGACAGGGAACACCGGGGAGCTGTTTTTT CASSPTGTGNTGELFF
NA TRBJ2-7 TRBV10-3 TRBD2 TGTGCCATCAGCCGGACTAGCGGGGGCTACGAGCAGTACTTC CAISRTSGGYEQYF
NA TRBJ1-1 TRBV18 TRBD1 TGTGCCAGCTCACCTTGGGGGACAGCGAAAAACACTGAAGCTTTCTTT CASSPWGTAKNTEAFF
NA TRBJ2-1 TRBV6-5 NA TGTGCCAGCAGGGAGGGGTACAATGAGCAGTTCTTC CASREGYNEQFF
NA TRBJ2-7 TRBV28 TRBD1 TGTGCCAGCATTCCCGGGACAGTCTCCTACGAGCAGTACTTC CASIPGTVSYEQYF
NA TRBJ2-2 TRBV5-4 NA TGTGCCAGCAGCTTCCTAGCCTCCACCGGGGAGCTGTTTTTT CASSFLASTGELFF
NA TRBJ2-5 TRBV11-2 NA TGTGCCAGCAGCCAAAGAGCGGTAGGAGAGACCCAGTACTTC CASSQRAVGETQYF
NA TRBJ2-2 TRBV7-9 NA TGTGCCAGCAGCCCCCTAGGGGGAGAATCCGGGGAGCTGTTTTTT CASSPLGGESGELFF
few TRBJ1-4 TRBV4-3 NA TGCGCCAGCAGCATCAGTACGTCGACTAATGAAAAACTGTTTTTT CASSISTSTNEKLFF
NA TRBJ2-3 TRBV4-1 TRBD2 TGCGCCAGCAGCCAAGATGCAGGACTAGGAACAGATACGCAGTATTTT CASSQDAGLGTDTQYF
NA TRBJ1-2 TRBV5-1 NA TGCGCCAGCAGGTCGGCGGGGACTAACTATGGCTACACCTTC CASRSAGTNYGYTF
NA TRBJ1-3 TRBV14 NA TGTGCCAGCAGCCTTCTAGGGGACATCCAAACCATATATTTT CASSLLGDIQTIYF
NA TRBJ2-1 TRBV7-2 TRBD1 TGTGCCAGCAGACACCCGGACAGGGGGAATGAGCAGTTCTTC CASRHPDRGNEQFF
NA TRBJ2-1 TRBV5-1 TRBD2 TGCGCCAGCAGCTCTCCGTCGGGGGGGATCTCCTACAATGAGCAGTTCTTC CASSSPSGGISYNEQFF
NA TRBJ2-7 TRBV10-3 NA TGTGCCATCAGTGAGTCCGGGGTTCTAGTTGAGCAGTACTTC CAISESGVLVEQYF
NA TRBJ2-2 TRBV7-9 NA TGTGCCAGCAGCTCGGCAAGGGGGAGGGCGAACACCGGGGAGCTGTTTTTT CASSSARGRANTGELFF
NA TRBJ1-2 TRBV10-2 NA TGCGCCAGCAGTGAGACAGGATACTATGGCTACACCTTC CASSETGYYGYTF
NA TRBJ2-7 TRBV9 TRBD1 TGTGCCAGCAGCGAAGGACAGGGGAGCTCCTACGAGCAGTACTTC CASSEGQGSSYEQYF
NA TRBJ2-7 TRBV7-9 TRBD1 TGTGCCAGCAGCCCTAATCTGGACAGGGAGTACTTC CASSPNLDREYF
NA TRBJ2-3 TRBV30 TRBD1 TGTGCCTGGAGCGAAGGACAGGGGCGATTTTATTTT CAWSEGQGRFYF
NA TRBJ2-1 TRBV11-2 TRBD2 TGTGCCAGCAGCTCCGGACTAGCGGGAGGCCACGCCTCCTACAATGAGCAGTTCTTC CASSSGLAGGHASYNEQFF
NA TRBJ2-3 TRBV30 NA TGTGCCTGGAGTCAGGGGACGCAGTATTTT CAWSQGTQYF
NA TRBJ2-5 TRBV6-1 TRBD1 TGTGCCAGCAGTGAAGGGACAGGGGTAGAGACCCAGTACTTC CASSEGTGVETQYF
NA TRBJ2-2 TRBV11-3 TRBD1 TGTGCCAGCAGCTCGGGACAGCTGAACACCGGGGAGCTGTTTTTT CASSSGQLNTGELFF
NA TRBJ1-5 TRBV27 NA TGTGCCAGCAGTTTGACAGGAGTTAGCAATCAGCCCCAGCATTTT CASSLTGVSNQPQHF
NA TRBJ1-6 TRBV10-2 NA TGCGCCAGCAGGACAGTCCCGGGCTCACCCCTCCACTTT CASRTVPGSPLHF
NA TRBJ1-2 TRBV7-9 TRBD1 TGTGCCAGCACGGCACAGGGGGCAAAGGACTATGGCTACACCTTC CASTAQGAKDYGYTF
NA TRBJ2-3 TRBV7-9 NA TGTGCCAGCAGCAATCAGCCCCGACTAGACGGCACAGATACGCAGTATTTT CASSNQPRLDGTDTQYF
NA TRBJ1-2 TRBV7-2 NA TGTGCCAGCAGCTTCAACAGGGTACTAGGCTACACCTTC CASSFNRVLGYTF
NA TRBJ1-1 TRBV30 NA TGTGCCTCCCGGGTCCAGGGAGGGACTGAAGCTTTCTTT CASRVQGGTEAFF
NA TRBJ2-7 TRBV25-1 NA TGTGCCAGCAGTTCCCCGGAGAGTTCCTCCTACGAGCAGTACTTC CASSSPESSSYEQYF